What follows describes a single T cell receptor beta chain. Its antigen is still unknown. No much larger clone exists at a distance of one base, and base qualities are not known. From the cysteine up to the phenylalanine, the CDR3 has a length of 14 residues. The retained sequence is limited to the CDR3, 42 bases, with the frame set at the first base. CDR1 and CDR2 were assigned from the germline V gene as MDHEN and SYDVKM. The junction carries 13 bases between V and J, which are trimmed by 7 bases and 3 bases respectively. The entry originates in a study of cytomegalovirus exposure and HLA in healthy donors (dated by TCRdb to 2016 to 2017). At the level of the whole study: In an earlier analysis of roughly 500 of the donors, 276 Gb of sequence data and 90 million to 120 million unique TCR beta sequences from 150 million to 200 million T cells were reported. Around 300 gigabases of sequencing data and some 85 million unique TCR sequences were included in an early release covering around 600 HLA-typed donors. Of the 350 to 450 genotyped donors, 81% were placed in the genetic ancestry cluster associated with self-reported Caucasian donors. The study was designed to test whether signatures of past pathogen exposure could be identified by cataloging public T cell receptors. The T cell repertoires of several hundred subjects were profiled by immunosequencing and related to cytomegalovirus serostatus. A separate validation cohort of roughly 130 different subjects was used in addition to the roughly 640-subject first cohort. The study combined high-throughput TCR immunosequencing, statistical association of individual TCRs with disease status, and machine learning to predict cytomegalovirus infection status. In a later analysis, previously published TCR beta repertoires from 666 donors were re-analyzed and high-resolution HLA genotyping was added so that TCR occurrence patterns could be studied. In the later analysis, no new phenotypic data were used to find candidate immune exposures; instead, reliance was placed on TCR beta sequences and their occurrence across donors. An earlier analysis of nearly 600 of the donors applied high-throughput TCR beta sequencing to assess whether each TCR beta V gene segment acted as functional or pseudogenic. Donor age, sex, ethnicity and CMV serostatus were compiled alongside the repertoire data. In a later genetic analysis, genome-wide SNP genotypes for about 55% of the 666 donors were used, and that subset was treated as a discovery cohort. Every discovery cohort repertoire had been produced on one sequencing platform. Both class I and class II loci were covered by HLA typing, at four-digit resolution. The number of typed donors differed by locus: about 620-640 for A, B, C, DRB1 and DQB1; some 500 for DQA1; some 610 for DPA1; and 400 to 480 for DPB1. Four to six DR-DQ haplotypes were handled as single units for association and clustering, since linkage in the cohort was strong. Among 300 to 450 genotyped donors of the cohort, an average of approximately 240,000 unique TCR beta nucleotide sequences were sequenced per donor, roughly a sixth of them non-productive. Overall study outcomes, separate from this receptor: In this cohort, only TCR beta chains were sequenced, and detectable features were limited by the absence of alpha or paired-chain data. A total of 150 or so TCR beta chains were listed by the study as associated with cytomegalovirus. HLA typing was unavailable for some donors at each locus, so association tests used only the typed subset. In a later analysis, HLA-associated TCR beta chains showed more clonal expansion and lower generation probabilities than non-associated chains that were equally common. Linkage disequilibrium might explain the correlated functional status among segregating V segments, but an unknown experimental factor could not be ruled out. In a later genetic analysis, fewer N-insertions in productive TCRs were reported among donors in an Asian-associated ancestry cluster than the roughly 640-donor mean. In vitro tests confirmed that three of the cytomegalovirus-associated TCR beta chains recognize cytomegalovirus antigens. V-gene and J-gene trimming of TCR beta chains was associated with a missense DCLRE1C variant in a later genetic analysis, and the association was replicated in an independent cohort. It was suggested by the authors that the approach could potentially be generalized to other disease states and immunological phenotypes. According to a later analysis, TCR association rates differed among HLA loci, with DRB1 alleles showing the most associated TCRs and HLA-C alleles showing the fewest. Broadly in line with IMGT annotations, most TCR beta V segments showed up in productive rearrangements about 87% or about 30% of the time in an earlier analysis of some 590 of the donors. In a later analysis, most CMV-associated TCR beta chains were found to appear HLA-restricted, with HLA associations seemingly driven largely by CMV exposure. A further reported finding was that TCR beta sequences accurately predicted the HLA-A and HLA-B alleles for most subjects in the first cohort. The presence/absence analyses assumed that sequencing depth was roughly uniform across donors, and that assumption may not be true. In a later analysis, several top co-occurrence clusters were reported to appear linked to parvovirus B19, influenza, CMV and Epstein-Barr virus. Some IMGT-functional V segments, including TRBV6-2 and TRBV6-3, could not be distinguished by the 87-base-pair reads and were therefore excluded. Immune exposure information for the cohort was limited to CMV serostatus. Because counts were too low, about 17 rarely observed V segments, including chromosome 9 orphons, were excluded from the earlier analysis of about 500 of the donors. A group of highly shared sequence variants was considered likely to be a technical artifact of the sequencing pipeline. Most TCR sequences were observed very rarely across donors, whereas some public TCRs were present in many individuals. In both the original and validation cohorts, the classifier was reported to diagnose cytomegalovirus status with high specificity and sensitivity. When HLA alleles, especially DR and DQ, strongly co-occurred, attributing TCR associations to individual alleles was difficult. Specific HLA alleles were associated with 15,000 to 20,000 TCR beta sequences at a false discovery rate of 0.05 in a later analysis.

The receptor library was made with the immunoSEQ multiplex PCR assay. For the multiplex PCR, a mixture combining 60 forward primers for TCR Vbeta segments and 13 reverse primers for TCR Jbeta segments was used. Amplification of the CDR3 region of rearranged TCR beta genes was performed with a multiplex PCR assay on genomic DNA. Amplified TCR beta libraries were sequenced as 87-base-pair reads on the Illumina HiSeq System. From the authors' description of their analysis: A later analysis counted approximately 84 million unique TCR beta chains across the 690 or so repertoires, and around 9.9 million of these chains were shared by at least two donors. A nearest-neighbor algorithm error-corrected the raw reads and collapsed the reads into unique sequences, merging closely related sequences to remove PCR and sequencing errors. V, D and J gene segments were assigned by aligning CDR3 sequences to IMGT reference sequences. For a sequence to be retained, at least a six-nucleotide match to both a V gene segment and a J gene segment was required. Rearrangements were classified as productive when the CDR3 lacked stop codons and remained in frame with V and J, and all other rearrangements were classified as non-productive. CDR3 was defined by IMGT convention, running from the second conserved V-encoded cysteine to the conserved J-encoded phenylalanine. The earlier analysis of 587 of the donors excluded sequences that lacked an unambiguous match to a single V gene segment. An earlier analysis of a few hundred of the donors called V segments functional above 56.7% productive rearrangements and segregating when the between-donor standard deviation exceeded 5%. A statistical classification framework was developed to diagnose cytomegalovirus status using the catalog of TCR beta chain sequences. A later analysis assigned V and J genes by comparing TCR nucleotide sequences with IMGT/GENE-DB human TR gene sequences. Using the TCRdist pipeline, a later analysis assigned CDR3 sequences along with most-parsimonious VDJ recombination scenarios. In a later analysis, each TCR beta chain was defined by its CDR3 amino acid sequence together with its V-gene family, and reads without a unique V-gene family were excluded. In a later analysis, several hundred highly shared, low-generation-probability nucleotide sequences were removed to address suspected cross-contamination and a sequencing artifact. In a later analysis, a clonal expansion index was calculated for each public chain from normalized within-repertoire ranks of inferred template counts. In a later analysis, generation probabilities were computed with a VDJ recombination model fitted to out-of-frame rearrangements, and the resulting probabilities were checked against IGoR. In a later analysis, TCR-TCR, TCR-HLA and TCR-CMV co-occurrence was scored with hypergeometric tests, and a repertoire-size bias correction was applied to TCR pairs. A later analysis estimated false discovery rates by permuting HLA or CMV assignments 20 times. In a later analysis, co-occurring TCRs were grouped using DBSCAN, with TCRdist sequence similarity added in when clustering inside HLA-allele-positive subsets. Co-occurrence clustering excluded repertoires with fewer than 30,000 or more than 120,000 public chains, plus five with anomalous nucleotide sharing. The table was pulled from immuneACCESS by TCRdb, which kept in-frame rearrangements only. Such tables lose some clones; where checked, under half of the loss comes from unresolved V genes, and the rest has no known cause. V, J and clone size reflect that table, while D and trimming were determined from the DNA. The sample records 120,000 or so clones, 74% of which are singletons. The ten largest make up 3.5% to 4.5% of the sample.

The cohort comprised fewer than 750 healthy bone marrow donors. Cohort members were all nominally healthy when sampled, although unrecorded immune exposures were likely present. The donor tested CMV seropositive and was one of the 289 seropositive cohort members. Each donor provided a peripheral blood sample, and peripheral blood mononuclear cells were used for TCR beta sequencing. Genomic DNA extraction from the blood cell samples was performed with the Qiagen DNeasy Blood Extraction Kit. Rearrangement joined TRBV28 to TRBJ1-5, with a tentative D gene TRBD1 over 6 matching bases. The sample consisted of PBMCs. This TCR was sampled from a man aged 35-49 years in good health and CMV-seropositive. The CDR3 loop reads CASTQGYDNQPQHF. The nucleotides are TGTGCCAGCACCCAGGGGTATGACAATCAGCCCCAGCATTTT.